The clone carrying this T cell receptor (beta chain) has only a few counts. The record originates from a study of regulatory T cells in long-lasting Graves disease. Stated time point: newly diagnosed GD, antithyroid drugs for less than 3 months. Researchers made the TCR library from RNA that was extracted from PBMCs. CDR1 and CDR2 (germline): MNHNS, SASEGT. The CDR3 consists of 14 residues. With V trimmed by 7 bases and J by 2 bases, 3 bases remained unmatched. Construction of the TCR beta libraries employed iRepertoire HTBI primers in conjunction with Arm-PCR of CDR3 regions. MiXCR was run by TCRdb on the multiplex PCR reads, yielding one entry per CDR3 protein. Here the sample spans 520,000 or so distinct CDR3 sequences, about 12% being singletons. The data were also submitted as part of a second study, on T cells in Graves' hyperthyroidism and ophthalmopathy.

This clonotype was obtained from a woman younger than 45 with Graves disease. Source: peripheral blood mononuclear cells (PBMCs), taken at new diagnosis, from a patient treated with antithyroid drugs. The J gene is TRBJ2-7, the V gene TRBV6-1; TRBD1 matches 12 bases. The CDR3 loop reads CASIGTGGPYEQYF. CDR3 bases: TGTGCCAGCATCGGGACAGGGGGCCCCTACGAGCAGTACTTC.